This is a list of T cell receptor beta chains from one sample in a study of T-cell reconstitution after alpha-beta-depleted transplantation in children. TCRdb processed the PCR reads anew with MiXCR; each CDR3 protein has one entry. The data show about 370,000 distinct CDR3 sequences, about 20% seen once. This specimen consisted of PBMCs from the stem cell graft donor, obtained from the stem cell graft. Receptors were obtained from a human donor who donated a stem cell graft to a child with acute myeloid leukemia. Each CDR3 is given with its conserved first and last residue. D genes are given only for firm matches. Expanded clones are given a class, and other clones once, few, many or no size at all.

cdr3_length clone_size d_call j_call v_call cdr3_aa cdr3_nt
12 few NA TRBJ2-5 TRBV20-1 CSSGARGETQYF TGCTCCTCCGGGGCCAGGGGTGAGACCCAGTACTTC
17 many NA TRBJ2-1 TRBV28 CASSFGRKKAVYNEQFF TGTGCCAGCAGTTTCGGCCGCAAGAAAGCTGTCTACAATGAGCAGTTCTTC
19 many TRBD2 TRBJ2-5 TRBV28 CASSTPFFPGLGRPETQYF TGTGCCAGCAGCACACCCTTTTTCCCGGGACTAGGTCGGCCGGAGACCCAGTACTTC
14 NA TRBD1 TRBJ1-6 TRBV5-1 CASSIGQGYSPLHF TGCGCCAGCAGCATTGGACAGGGCTATTCACCCCTCCACTTT
16 few TRBD2 TRBJ2-1 TRBV28 CASSLAHSGRDNEQFF TGTGCCAGCAGTTTAGCTCATAGCGGGAGGGATAATGAGCAGTTCTTC
15 NA NA TRBJ1-5 TRBV20-1 CSASRGGTSNQPQHF TGCAGTGCTAGCCGAGGGGGAACGAGCAATCAGCCCCAGCATTTT
16 NA NA TRBJ2-7 TRBV3-1 CASSPSVRDRDYEQYF TGTGCCAGCAGCCCTAGCGTCCGTGACAGGGACTACGAGCAGTACTTC
16 once NA TRBJ1-1 TRBV7-2 CASSLAGAGTGSEAFF TGTGCCAGCAGCTTAGCGGGGGCAGGGACCGGATCTGAAGCTTTCTTT
12 NA NA TRBJ2-5 TRBV2 CASSARQETQYF TGTGCCAGCAGTGCACGTCAAGAGACCCAGTACTTC
13 many TRBD2 TRBJ2-7 TRBV29-1 CSVRTSAYYEQYF TGCAGCGTCCGAACTAGCGCCTACTACGAGCAGTACTTC
14 many NA TRBJ1-5 TRBV7-8 CASSLGGTHQPQHF TGTGCCAGCAGCTTAGGCGGGACCCATCAGCCCCAGCATTTT
15 NA TRBD2 TRBJ2-3 TRBV27 CASSPLAEAADTQYF TGTGCCAGCAGTCCCCTAGCGGAGGCCGCAGATACGCAGTATTTT
14 many NA TRBJ1-5 TRBV29-1 CSVGGRESNQPQHF TGCAGCGTTGGAGGGAGGGAAAGCAATCAGCCCCAGCATTTT
17 NA NA TRBJ2-6 TRBV7-8 CASSADLMTSGANVLTF TGTGCCAGCAGCGCGGACTTGATGACTTCTGGGGCCAACGTCCTGACTTTC
11 few NA TRBJ2-1 TRBV11-3 CASRGAREQFF TGTGCCAGCAGGGGGGCGCGGGAGCAGTTCTTC
16 many NA TRBJ2-1 TRBV20-1 CSARDNYRGDHNEQFF TGCAGTGCTAGAGATAATTATCGGGGCGACCACAATGAGCAGTTCTTC
21 NA TRBD2 TRBJ2-3 TRBV6-2/TRBV6-3 CASRLREGLSRREGGTDTQYF TGTGCCAGCAGGCTAAGGGAGGGCCTAAGTCGGCGGGAGGGTGGAACAGATACGCAGTATTTT
17 NA TRBD2 TRBJ2-7 TRBV29-1 CSVIPGLAVSYSYEQYF TGCAGCGTGATACCGGGACTAGCGGTATCTTATTCCTACGAGCAGTACTTC
14 few NA TRBJ2-7 TRBV5-1 CASSLGSSAYEQYF TGCGCCAGCAGCTTGGGATCGTCAGCTTACGAGCAGTACTTC
16 NA NA TRBJ2-1 TRBV7-9 CASSLRVGDTYNEQFF TGTGCCAGCAGCTTAAGGGTGGGGGACACCTACAATGAGCAGTTCTTC
16 few TRBD2 TRBJ2-4 TRBV5-4 CASSLDPLAGSHIQYF TGTGCCAGCAGCTTGGATCCACTAGCGGGATCCCACATTCAGTACTTC
14 few TRBD2 TRBJ2-3 TRBV4-2 CASSKTSHMDTQYF TGTGCCAGCAGCAAGACTAGCCACATGGATACGCAGTATTTT
15 NA NA TRBJ1-5 TRBV2 CASSEENVMYQPQHF TGTGCCAGCAGTGAAGAGAACGTGATGTATCAGCCCCAGCATTTT
12 NA NA TRBJ1-2 TRBV12-3/TRBV12-4 CASSSVTYGYTF TGTGCCAGCAGTTCGGTGACCTATGGCTACACCTTC
15 few NA TRBJ1-2 TRBV12-3/TRBV12-4 CASSRMTYTVYGYTF TGTGCCAGCAGCCGAATGACTTATACAGTCTATGGCTACACCTTC
16 NA TRBD1 TRBJ2-7 TRBV5-1 CASSLEAGQGALEQYF TGCGCCAGCAGCTTGGAGGCAGGACAGGGGGCGTTGGAGCAGTACTTC